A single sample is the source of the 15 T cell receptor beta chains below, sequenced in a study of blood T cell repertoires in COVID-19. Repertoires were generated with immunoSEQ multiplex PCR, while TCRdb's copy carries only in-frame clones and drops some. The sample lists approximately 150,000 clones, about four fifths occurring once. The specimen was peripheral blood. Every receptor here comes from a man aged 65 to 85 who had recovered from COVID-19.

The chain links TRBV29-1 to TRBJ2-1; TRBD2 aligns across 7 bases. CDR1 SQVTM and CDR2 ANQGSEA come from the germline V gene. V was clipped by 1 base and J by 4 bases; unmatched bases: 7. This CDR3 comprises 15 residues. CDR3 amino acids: CSVEGFASGYNEQFF. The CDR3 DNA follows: TGCAGCGTTGAAGGCTTTGCTAGCGGATACAATGAGCAGTTCTTC.

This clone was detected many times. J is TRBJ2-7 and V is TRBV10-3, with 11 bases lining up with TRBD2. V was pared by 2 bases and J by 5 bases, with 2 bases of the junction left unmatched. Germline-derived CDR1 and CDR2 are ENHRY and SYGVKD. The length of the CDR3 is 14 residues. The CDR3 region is CAISEGTSGDEQYF. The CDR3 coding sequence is TGTGCCATCAGTGAGGGGACTAGCGGCGACGAGCAGTACTTC.

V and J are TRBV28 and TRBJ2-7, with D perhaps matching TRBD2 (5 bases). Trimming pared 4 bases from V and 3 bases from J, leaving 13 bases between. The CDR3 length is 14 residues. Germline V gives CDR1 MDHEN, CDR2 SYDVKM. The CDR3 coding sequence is TGTGCCAGCAGTTCGACTACCTCGGTCTACGAGCAGTACTTC. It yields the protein CASSSTTSVYEQYF.

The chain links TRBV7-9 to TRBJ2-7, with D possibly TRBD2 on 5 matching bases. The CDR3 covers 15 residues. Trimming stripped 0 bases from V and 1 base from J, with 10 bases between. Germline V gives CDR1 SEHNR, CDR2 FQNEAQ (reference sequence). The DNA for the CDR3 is TGTGCCAGCAGCTTAGCCCCCGGGGAGTCCTACGAGCAGTACTTC. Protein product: CASSLAPGESYEQYF.

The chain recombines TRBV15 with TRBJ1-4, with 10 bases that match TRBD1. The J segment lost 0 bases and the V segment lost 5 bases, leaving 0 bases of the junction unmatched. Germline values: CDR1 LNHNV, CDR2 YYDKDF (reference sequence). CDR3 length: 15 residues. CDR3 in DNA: TGTGCCACCAGCGGACAGGGGGCAACTAATGAAAAACTGTTTTTT. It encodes CATSGQGATNEKLFF.

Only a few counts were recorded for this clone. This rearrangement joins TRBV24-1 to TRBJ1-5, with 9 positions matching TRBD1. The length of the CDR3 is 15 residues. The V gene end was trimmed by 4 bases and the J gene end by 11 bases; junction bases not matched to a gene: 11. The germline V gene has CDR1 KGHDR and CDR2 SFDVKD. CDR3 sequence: CATSDPGTGSGTQHF. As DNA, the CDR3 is TGTGCCACCAGTGACCCCGGGACAGGGAGTGGGACCCAGCATTTT.

CDR3 in amino acids: CASSEGTGTGELFF. The CDR3 DNA reads TGTGCCAGCAGTGAAGGAACAGGCACCGGGGAGCTGTTTTTT. The V call is TRBV2, the J call TRBJ2-2, with D perhaps matching TRBD1 (5 bases). V was trimmed by 1 base and J by 4 bases, leaving 7 bases between them. The CDR3 is 14 amino acids. The V gene's germline CDR1 is SNHLY and CDR2 FYNNEI.

CDR3: CASSPLRQGPHEQYF. The CDR3 bases are TGTGCCAGCAGTCCCCTCCGACAGGGCCCCCACGAGCAGTACTTC. The rearrangement uses TRBV6-2 or TRBV6-3 and TRBJ2-7, with TRBD1 identical over 7 bases. Trimming at V came to 5 bases and at J to 5 bases, leaving 12 bases not matched to a gene. This CDR3 comprises 15 residues. CDR1 and CDR2 from the germline V gene are MNHEY and SVGEGT.

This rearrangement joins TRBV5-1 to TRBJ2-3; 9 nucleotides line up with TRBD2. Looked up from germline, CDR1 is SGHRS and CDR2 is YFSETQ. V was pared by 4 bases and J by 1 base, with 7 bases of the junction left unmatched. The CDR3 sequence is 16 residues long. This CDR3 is CASSLRTSERTDTQYF. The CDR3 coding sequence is TGCGCCAGCAGCCTACGGACTAGCGAGCGCACAGATACGCAGTATTTT.

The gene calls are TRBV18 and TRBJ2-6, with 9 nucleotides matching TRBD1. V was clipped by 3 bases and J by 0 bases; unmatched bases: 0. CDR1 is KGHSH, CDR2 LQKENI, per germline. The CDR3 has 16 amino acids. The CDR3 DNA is TGTGCCAGCTCACCGGGACAGGGCTCTGGGGCCAACGTCCTGACTTTC. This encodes CASSPGQGSGANVLTF.

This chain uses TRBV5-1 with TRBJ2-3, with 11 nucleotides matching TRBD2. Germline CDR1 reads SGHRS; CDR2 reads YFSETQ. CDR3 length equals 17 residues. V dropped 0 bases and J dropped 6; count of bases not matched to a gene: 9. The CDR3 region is CASSLASSGRRGDTQYF. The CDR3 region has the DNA TGCGCCAGCAGCTTGGCGTCTAGCGGGAGGAGAGGGGATACGCAGTATTTT. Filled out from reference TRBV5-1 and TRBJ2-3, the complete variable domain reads KAGVTQTPRYLIKTRGQQVTLSCSPISGHRSVSWYQQTPGQGLQFLFEYFSETQRNKGNFPGRFSGRQFSNSRSEMNVSTLELGDSALYLCASSLASSGRRGDTQYFGPGTRLTVL.

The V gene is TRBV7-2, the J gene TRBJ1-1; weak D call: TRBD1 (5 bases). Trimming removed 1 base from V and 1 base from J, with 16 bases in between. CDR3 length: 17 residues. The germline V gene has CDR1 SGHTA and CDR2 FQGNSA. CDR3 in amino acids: CASSLDFWGPANTEAFF. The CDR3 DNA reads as TGTGCCAGCAGCTTAGACTTTTGGGGCCCAGCGAACACTGAAGCTTTCTTT.

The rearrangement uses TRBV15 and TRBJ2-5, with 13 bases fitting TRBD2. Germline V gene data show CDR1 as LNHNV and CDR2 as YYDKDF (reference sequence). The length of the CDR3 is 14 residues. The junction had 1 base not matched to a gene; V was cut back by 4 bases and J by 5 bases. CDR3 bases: TGTGCCACCAGCAAACTAGCGGGAGGGGAGACCCAGTACTTC. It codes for CATSKLAGGETQYF.

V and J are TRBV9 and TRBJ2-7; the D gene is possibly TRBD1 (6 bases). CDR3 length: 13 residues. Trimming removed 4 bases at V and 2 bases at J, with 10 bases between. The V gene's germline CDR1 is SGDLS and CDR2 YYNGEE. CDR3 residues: CASSPGQTYEQYF. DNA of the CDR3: TGTGCCAGCAGCCCCGGACAGACCTACGAGCAGTACTTC.

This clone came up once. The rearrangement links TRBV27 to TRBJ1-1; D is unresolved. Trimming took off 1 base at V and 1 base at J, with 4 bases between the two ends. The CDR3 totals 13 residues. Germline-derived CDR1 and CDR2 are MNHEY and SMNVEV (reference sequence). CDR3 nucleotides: TGTGCCAGCAGTTTATTCGGGAACACTGAAGCTTTCTTT. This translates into CASSLFGNTEAFF.